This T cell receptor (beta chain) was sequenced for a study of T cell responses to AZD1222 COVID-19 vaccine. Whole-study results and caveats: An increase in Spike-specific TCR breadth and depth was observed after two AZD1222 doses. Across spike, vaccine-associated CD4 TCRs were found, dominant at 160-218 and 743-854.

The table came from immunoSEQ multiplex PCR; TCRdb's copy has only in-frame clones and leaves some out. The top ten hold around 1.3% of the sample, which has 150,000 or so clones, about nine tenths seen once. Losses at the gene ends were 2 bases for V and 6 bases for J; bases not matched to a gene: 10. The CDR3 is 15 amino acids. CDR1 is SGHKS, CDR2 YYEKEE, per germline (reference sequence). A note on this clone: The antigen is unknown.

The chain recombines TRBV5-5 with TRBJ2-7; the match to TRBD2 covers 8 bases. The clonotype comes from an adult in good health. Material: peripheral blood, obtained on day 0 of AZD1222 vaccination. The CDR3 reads CASSLGREAPFEQYF. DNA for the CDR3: TGTGCCAGCAGCTTAGGGCGGGAGGCCCCCTTCGAGCAGTACTTC.